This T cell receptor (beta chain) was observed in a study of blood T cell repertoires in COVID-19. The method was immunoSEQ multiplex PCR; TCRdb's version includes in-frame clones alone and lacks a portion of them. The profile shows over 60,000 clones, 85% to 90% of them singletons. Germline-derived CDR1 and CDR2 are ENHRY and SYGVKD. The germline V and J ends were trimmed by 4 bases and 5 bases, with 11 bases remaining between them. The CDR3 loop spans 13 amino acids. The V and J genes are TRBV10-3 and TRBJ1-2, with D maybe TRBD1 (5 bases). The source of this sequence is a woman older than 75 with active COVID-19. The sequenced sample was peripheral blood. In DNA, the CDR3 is TGTGCCATCAGTGTTGGGGCAGAATATGGCTACACCTTC. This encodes CAISVGAEYGYTF.